The clone carrying this TCR beta chain was detected a few times. Its specificity is unknown. The method was immunoSEQ multiplex PCR; TCRdb's version includes in-frame clones alone and lacks a portion of them. The data hold roughly 40,000 clones, with around 80% observed a single time. Time point noted: cycle 4 day 1 (C4D1), after less than 7 weeks of nivolumab. Patients all relapsed after autologous stem cell transplantation, and there was variation in brentuximab vedotin exposure. The data stem from a study of PD-1 blockade in classical Hodgkin lymphoma. Germline CDR1 SGHRS, CDR2 YFSETQ. The germline V and J ends were trimmed by 0 bases and 2 bases, with 12 bases remaining between them. The CDR3 length is 15 residues. Findings of the study overall: TCR diversity rose significantly by C4D1 in CD4+ but not CD8+ cells. Before treatment, complete responders showed about the same diversity as newly diagnosed patients.

The sample was peripheral blood mononuclear cells (PBMCs), taken before the fourth cycle of nivolumab. This TCR derives from a human donor with classical Hodgkin lymphoma. This chain uses TRBV5-1 with TRBJ2-7; D perhaps matches TRBD2 (6 bases). The CDR3 sequence is CASSLEAGRTYEQYF. The CDR3 region has the DNA TGCGCCAGCAGCTTGGAGGCGGGGCGGACCTACGAGCAGTACTTC.